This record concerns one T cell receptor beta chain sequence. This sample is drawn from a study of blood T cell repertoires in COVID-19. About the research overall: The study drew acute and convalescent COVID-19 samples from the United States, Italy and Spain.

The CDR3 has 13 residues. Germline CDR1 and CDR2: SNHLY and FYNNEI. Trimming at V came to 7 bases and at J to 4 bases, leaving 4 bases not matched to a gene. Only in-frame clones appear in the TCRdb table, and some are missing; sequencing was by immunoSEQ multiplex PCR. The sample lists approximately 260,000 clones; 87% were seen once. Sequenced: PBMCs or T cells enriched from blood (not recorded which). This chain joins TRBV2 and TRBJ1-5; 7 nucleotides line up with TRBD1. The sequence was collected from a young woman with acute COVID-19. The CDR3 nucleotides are TGTGCCAGCACTTTACAGGGGAATCAGCCCCAGCATTTT. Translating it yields CASTLQGNQPQHF.